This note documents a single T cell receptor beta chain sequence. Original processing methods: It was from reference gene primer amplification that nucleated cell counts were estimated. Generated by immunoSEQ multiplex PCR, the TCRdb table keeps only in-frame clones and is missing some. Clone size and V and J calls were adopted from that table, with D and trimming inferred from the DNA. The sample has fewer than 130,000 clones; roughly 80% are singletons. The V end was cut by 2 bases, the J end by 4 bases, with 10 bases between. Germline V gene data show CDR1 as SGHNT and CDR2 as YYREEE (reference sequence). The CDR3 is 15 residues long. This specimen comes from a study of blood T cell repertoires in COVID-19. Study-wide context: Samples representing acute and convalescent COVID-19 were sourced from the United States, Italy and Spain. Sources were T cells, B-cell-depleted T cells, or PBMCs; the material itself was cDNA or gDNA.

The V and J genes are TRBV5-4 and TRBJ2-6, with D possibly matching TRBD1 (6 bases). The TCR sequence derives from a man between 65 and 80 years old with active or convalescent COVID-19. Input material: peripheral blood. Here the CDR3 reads CASSLTGSGANVLTF. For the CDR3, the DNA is TGTGCCAGCAGCTTAACAGGGTCCGGGGCCAACGTCCTGACTTTC.